Here is one T cell receptor beta chain with its context. Its antigen remains unidentified. TCRdb's copy holds only in-frame clones and misses some; the assay was immunoSEQ multiplex PCR. The table records some 150,000 clones, 89% of them present only once. The data originate from a study of cytomegalovirus exposure and HLA in healthy donors. Study-wide findings and caveats: Cytomegalovirus association was listed for 164 TCR beta chains.

The CDR3 is 16 amino acids. The germline gives CDR1 SGHRS, CDR2 YFSETQ. The V gene end was trimmed by 4 bases and the J gene end by 0 bases; junction bases not matched to a gene: 7. The gene calls are TRBV5-1 and TRBJ1-3; 7 nucleotides agree with TRBD1. This clonotype was sampled from a young woman in good health and CMV-seropositive. Sample: PBMCs. CDR3 bases: TGCGCCAGCAGCCTGGGACAGCGCTTCTCTGGAAACACCATATATTTT. Translating gives CASSLGQRFSGNTIYF.